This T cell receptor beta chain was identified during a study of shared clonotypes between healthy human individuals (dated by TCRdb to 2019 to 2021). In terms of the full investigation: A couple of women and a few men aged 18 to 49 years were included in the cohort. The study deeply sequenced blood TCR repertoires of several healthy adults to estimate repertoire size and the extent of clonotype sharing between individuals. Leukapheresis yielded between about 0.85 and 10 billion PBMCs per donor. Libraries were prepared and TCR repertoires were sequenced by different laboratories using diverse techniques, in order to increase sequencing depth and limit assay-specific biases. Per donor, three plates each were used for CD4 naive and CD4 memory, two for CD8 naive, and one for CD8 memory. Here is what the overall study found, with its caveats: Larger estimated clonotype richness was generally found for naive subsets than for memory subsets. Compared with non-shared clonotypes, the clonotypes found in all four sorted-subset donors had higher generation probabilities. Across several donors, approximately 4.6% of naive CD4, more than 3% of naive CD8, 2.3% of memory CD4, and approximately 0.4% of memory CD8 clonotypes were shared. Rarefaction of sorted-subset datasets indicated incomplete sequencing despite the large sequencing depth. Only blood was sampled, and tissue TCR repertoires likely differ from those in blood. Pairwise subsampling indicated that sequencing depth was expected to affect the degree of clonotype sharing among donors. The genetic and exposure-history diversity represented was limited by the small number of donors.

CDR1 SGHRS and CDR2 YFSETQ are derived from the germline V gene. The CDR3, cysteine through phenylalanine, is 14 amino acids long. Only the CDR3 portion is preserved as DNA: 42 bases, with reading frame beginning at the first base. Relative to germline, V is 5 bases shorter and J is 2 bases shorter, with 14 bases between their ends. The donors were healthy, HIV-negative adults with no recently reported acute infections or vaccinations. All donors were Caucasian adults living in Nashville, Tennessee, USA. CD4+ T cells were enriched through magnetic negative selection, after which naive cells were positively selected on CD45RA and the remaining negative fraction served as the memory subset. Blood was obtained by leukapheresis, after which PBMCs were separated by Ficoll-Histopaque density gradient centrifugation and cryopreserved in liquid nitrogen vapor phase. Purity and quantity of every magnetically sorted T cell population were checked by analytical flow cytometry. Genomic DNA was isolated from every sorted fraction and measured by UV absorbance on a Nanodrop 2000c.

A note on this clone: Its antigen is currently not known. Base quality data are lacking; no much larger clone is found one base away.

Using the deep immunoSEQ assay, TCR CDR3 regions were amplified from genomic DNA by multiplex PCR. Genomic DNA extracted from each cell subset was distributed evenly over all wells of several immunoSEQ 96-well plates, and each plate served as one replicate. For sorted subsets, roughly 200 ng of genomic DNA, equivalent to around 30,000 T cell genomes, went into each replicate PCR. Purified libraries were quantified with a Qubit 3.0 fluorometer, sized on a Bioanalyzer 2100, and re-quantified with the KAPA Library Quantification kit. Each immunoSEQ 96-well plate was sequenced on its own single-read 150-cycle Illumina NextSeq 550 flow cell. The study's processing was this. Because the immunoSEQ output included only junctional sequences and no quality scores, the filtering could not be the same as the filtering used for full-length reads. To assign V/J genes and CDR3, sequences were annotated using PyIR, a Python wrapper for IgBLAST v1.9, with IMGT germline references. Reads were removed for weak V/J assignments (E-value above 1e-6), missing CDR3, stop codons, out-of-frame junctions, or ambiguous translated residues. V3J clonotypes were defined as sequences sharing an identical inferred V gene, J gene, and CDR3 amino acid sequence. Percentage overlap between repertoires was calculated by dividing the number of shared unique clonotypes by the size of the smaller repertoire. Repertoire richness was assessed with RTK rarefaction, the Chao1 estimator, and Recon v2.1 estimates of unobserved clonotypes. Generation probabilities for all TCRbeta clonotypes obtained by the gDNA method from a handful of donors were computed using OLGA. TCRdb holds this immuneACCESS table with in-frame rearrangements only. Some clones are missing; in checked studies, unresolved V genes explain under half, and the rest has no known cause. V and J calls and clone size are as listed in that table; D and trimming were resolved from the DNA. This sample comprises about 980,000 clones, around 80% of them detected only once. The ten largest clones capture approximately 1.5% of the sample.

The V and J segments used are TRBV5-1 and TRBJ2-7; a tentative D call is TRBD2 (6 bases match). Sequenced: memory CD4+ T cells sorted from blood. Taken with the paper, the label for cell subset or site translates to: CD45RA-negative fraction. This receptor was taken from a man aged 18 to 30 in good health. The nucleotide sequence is TGCGCCAGCAGGCGGGACTCTCAGACCTACGAGCAGTACTTC. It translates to CASRRDSQTYEQYF.